A selection of T cell receptor beta chains follows, all from one sample in a study of blood T cell repertoires in COVID-19. Using immunoSEQ multiplex PCR, the repertoire was profiled, and TCRdb retains in-frame clones only, with some absent. Here the sample spans about 88,000 clones, approximately 87% being singletons. The sequenced sample consisted of peripheral blood. The receptors were gathered from a human donor in a cohort sampled during active COVID-19. Both conserved end residues are part of each CDR3. A D gene is named only where the DNA matches it firmly. Clone sizes are given selectively: once, few, many, or a class where the clone is expanded.

clone_size: few; j_call: TRBJ2-1; v_call: TRBV5-1; d_call: TRBD1; cdr3_nt: TGCGCCAGCAGCCCGGGGACAGGAACCTACAATGAGCAGTTCTTC; cdr3_aa: CASSPGTGTYNEQFF
clone_size: few; j_call: TRBJ2-1; v_call: TRBV3-1/TRBV3-2; d_call: -; cdr3_nt: TGTGCCAGCAGCCTGACTAGTCGCGATGAGCAGTTCTTC; cdr3_aa: CASSLTSRDEQFF
clone_size: -; j_call: TRBJ2-1; v_call: TRBV7-3; d_call: TRBD2; cdr3_nt: TGTGCCAGCAGCTTAGATCCTAGCGGGAGTAATGAGCAGTTCTTC; cdr3_aa: CASSLDPSGSNEQFF
clone_size: -; j_call: TRBJ1-6; v_call: TRBV6-6; d_call: -; cdr3_nt: TGTGCCAGCAGTTACTCTGTGTCGAATTCACCCCTCCACTTT; cdr3_aa: CASSYSVSNSPLHF
clone_size: -; j_call: TRBJ2-7; v_call: TRBV27; d_call: -; cdr3_nt: TGTGCCAGCAGTTTATTCGGAAGCGACGAGCAGTACTTC; cdr3_aa: CASSLFGSDEQYF
clone_size: few; j_call: TRBJ1-1; v_call: TRBV24-1; d_call: TRBD1; cdr3_nt: TGTGCCACCAGTGAAGTAACAGGGGTTATCCCCAATAACACTGAAGCTTTCTTT; cdr3_aa: CATSEVTGVIPNNTEAFF
clone_size: -; j_call: TRBJ2-1; v_call: TRBV21-1; d_call: -; cdr3_nt: TGTGCCAGCAGCAAAGGGGGACAGGAAAACGCCTACAATGAGCAGTTCTTC; cdr3_aa: CASSKGGQENAYNEQFF
clone_size: few; j_call: TRBJ1-2; v_call: TRBV30; d_call: TRBD1; cdr3_nt: TGTGCCTGGAGTGATTTTGGGGGACAGAACTATGGCTACACCTTC; cdr3_aa: CAWSDFGGQNYGYTF
clone_size: -; j_call: TRBJ2-7; v_call: TRBV6-5; d_call: TRBD1; cdr3_nt: TGTGCCAGCAGTTACGGGACAGGGGATAACTACGAGCAGTACTTC; cdr3_aa: CASSYGTGDNYEQYF
clone_size: -; j_call: TRBJ2-7; v_call: TRBV28; d_call: TRBD2; cdr3_nt: TGTGCCAGCAGTTTCTTGGCTAGCGGGATGTTTCGCGAGCAGTACTTC; cdr3_aa: CASSFLASGMFREQYF
clone_size: -; j_call: TRBJ2-5; v_call: TRBV19; d_call: TRBD1; cdr3_nt: TGTGCCATCGGGACAGGACAAGAGACCCAGTACTTC; cdr3_aa: CAIGTGQETQYF
clone_size: -; j_call: TRBJ1-5; v_call: TRBV25-1; d_call: TRBD1; cdr3_nt: TGTGCCAGCAGTGCCTCCGGGACAGGGAGTCAGCCCCAGCATTTT; cdr3_aa: CASSASGTGSQPQHF